This T cell receptor (beta chain) was identified during a study of cytomegalovirus exposure and HLA in healthy donors. This CDR3 spans 19 amino acids. The ends were cut back, 2 bases at V and 4 bases at J, with 23 bases in the middle. The germline V gene encodes CDR1 MNHNS and CDR2 SASEGT. The PCR contained 60 Vbeta and 13 Jbeta primers. Clones were sequenced by immunoSEQ multiplex PCR, and TCRdb holds only the in-frame ones, with some missing. The data contain about 150,000 clones, approximately 81% of them singletons. V gene TRBV6-1 combines with J gene TRBJ1-4, with TRBD1 as a possible D gene (6 bases). Specimen: PBMCs. The receptor was isolated from a man aged 30 to 39 in good health and CMV-seropositive. This CDR3 reads CASSERGTAKLTYNEKLFF. Written as DNA, the CDR3 is TGTGCCAGCAGTGAAAGGGGGACGGCAAAACTTACTTATAATGAAAAACTGTTTTTT.